This T cell receptor (beta chain) originates from a study of blood T cell repertoires in COVID-19. The overall study: The samples span acute and convalescent COVID-19 from the United States, Italy and Spain.

The V end lost 5 bases, the J end lost 8 bases, and 24 bases lay between the germline ends. The CDR3 is 16 residues long. CDR1 MNHEY and CDR2 SMNVEV come from the germline V gene (reference sequence). Sequencing used immunoSEQ multiplex PCR; TCRdb keeps in-frame clones, though not all of them. The data contain some 350,000 clones, around 92% of them singletons. Material for sequencing was peripheral blood. The chain has TRBV27 and TRBJ1-1; D is unclear. This TCR derives from a woman in her twenties or thirties with COVID-19, enrolled during active disease. CDR3 sequence reads: CASSTSGVNRKREAFF. CDR3 nucleotides: TGTGCCAGCAGTACCTCCGGGGTTAACAGAAAAAGGGAAGCTTTCTTT.